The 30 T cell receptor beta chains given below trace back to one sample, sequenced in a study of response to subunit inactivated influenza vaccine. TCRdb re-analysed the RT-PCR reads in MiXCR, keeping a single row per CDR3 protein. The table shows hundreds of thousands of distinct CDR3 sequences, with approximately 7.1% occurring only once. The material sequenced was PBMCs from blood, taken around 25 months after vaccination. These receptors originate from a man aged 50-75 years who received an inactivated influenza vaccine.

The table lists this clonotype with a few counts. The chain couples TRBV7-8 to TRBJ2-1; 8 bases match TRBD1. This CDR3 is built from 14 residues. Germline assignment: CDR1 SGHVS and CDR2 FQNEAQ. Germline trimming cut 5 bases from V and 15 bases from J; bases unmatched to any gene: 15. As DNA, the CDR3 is TGTGCCAGCAGCCCAACCCAGGGGGCAGGGCCCCTGTTCTTC. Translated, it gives CASSPTQGAGPLFF.

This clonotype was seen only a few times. In nucleotides, the CDR3 is TGCAGTGCTAGAGACAGGCGGACAGGCGACACCGGGGAGCTGTTTTTT. Translation: CSARDRRTGDTGELFF. The J gene is TRBJ2-2, the V gene TRBV20-1; 7 bases map to TRBD1. There are 16 residues in the CDR3. Trimming removed 0 bases from V and 3 bases from J; junction bases left unmatched: 7. The germline V gene has CDR1 DFQATT and CDR2 SNEGSKA (reference sequence).

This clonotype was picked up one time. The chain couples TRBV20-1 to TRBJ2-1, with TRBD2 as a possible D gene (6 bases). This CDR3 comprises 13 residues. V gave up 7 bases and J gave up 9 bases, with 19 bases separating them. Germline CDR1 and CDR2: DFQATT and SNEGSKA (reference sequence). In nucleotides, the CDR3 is TGCAGTGTCCGGACCAGCCGGGGGATTGAGCAGTTCTTC. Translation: CSVRTSRGIEQFF.

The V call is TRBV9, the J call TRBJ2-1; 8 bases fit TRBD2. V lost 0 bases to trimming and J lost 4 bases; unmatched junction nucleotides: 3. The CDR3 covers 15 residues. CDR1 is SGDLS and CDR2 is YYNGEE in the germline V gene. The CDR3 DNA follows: TGTGCCAGCAGCGTAGAACTAGCGGTTTACAATGAGCAGTTCTTC. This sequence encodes CASSVELAVYNEQFF.

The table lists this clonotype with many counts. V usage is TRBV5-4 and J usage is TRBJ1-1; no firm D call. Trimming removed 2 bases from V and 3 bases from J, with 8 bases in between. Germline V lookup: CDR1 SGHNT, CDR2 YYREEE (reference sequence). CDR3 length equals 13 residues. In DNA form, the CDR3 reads TGTGCCAGCAGCTTAGCTGGGTACACTGAAGCTTTCTTT. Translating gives CASSLAGYTEAFF.

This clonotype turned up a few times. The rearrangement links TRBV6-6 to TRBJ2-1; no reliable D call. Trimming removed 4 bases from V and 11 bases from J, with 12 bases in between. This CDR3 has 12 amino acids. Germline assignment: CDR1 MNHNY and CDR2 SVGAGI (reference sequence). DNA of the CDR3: TGTGCCAGCAGTTCCTCGACGGGTAAGCAGTTCTTC. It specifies CASSSSTGKQFF.

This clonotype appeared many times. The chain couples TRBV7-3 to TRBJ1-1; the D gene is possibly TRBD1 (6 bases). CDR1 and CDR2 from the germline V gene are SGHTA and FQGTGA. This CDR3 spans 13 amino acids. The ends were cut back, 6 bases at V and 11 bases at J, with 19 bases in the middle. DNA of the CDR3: TGTGCCAGCAGTCCCACAGGGCCAGAAATGGCTTTCTTT. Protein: CASSPTGPEMAFF.

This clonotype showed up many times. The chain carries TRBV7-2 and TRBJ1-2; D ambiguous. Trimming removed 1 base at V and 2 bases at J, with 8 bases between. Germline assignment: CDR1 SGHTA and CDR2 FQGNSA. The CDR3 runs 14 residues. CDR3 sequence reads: CASSLEYKNYGYTF. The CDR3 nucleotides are TGTGCCAGCAGCTTAGAATACAAAAACTATGGCTACACCTTC. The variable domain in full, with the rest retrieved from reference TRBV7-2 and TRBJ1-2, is GAGVSQSPSNKVTEKGKDVELRCDPISGHTALYWYRQSLGQGLEFLIYFQGNSAPDKSGLPSDRFSAERTGGSVSTLTIQRTQQEDSAVYLCASSLEYKNYGYTFGSGTRLTVV.

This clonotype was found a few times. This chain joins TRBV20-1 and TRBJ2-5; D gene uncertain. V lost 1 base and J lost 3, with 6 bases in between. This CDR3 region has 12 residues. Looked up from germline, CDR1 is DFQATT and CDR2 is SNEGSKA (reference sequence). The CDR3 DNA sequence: TGCAGTGCTAGAGCGGTAGAAGAGACCCAGTACTTC. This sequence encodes CSARAVEETQYF.

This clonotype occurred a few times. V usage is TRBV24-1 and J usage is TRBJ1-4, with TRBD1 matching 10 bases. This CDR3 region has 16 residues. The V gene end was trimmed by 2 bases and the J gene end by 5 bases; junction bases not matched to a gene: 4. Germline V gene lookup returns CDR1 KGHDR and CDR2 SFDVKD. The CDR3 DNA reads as TGTGCCACCAGTGATTCCGGACAGGGGGGGAATGAAAAACTGTTTTTT. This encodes CATSDSGQGGNEKLFF.

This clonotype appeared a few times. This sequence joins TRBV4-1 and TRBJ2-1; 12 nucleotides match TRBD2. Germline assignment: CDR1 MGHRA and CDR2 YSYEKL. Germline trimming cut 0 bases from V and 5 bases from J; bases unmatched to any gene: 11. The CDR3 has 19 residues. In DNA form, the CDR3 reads TGCGCCAGCAGCCAAGAACCTAGCGGGGGGGCCCCAATAAACAATGAGCAGTTCTTC. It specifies CASSQEPSGGAPINNEQFF.

This chain's CDR3 is CSAFGRGEGEKLFF. CDR3 coding DNA: TGCAGCGCCTTTGGGCGGGGGGAAGGAGAAAAACTGTTTTTT. The V gene is TRBV29-1, the J gene TRBJ1-4; D is possibly TRBD1 (5 bases). Trimming pared 7 bases from V and 8 bases from J, leaving 20 bases between. CDR1 is SQVTM and CDR2 is ANQGSEA in the germline V gene. The CDR3 loop spans 14 amino acids.

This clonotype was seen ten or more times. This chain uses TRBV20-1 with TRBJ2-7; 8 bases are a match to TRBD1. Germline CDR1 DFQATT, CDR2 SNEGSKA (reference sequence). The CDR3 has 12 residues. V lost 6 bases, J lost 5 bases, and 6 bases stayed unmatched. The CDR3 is CSATDRGHEQYF. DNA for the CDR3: TGCAGTGCCACAGACAGGGGCCACGAGCAGTACTTC.

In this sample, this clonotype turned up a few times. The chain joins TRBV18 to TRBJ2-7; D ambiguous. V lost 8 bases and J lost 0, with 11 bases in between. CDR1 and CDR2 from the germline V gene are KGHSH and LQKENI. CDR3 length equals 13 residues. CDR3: CASRAADSYEQYF. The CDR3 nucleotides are TGTGCCAGCCGCGCGGCCGACTCCTACGAGCAGTACTTC. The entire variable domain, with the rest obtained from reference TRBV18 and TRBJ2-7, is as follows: NAGVMQNPRHLVRRRGQEARLRCSPMKGHSHVYWYRQLPEEGLKFMVYLQKENIIDESGMPKERFSAEFPKEGPSILRIQQVVRGDSAAYFCASRAADSYEQYFGPGTRLTVT.

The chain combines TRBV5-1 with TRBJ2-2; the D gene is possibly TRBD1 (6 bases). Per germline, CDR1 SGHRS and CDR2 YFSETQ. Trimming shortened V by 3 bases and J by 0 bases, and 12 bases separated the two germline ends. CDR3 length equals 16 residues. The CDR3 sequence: CASSWLQGSNTGELFF. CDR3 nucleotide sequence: TGCGCCAGCAGCTGGCTACAGGGCTCGAACACCGGGGAGCTGTTTTTT.

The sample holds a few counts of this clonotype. CDR3 region: CASSGQGARNEQFF. CDR3 sequence (DNA): TGTGCCAGCAGTGGCCAGGGGGCTCGGAATGAGCAGTTCTTC. The V gene is TRBV25-1, the J gene TRBJ2-1, with 8 nucleotides matching TRBD1. CDR3 size: 14 residues. CDR1 MGHDK and CDR2 SYGVNS come from the germline V gene. V lost 4 bases, J lost 7 bases, and 6 bases stayed unmatched. The whole variable domain, remainder taken from reference TRBV25-1 and TRBJ2-1, is EADIYQTPRYLVIGTGKKITLECSQTMGHDKMYWYQQDPGMELHLIHYSYGVNSTEKGDLSSESTVSRIRTEHFPLTLESARPSHTSQYLCASSGQGARNEQFFGPGTRLTVL.

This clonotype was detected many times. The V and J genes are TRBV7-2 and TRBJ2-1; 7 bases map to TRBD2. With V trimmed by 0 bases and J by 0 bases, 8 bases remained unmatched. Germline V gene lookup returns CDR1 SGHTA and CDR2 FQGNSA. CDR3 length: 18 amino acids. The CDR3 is CASSLAAGGSYSYNEQFF. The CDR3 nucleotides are TGTGCCAGCAGCTTAGCGGCTGGCGGGAGCTACTCCTACAATGAGCAGTTCTTC.

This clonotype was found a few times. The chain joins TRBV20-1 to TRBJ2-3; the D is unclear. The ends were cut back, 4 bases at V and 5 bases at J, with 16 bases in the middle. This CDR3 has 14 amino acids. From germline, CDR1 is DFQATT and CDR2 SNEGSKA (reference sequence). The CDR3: CSATEYLPLDTQYF. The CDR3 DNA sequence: TGCAGTGCTACCGAGTACTTACCACTAGATACGCAGTATTTT.

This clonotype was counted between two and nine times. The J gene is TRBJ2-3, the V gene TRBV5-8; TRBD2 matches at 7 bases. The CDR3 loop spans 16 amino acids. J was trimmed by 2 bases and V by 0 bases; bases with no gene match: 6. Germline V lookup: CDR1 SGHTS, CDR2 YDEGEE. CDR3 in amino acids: CASSLAVAGDTDTQYF. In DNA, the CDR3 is TGTGCCAGCAGCTTGGCCGTCGCGGGAGACACAGATACGCAGTATTTT.

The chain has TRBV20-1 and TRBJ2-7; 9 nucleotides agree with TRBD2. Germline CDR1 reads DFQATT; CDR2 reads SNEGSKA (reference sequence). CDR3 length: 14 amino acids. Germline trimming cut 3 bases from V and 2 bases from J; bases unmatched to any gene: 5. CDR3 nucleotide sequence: TGCAGTGCTAGGGCGCTAGCGGGAACCTACGAGCAGTACTTC. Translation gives CSARALAGTYEQYF.

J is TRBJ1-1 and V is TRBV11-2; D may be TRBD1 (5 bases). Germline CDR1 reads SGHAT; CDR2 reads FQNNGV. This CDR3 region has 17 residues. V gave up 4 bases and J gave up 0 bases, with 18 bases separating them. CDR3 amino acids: CASSSGQFLTLNTEAFF. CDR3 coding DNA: TGTGCCAGCAGCTCAGGACAATTCCTGACCTTGAACACTGAAGCTTTCTTT. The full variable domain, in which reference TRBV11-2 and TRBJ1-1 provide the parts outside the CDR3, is EAGVAQSPRYKIIEKRQSVAFWCNPISGHATLYWYQQILGQGPKLLIQFQNNGVVDDSQLPKDRFSAERLKGVDSTLKIQPAKLEDSAVYLCASSSGQFLTLNTEAFFGQGTRLTVV.

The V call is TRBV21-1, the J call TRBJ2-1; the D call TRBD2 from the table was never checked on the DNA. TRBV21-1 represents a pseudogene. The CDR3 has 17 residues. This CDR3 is CASSKAPSGRGYNEQFF. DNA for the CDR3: TGTGCCAGCAGCAAAGCGCCTAGCGGGAGGGGATACAATGAGCAGTTCTTC.

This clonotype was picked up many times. For the CDR3, the DNA is TGTGCCACCAGCAGAGAATGGGGGGGAGTATACGAGCAGTACTTC. It is translated as CATSREWGGVYEQYF. The chain recombines TRBV15 with TRBJ2-7, with 7 positions matching TRBD2. V was pared by 0 bases and J by 4 bases, with 6 bases of the junction left unmatched. The V gene's germline CDR1 is LNHNV and CDR2 YYDKDF (reference sequence). CDR3 length equals 15 residues.

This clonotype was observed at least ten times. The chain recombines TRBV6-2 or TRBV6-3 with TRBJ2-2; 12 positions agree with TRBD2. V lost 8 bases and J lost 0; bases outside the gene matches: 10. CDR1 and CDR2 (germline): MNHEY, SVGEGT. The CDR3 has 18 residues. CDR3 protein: CASRETSGGHSNTGELFF. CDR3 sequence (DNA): TGTGCCAGCCGTGAGACTAGCGGGGGCCATTCGAACACCGGGGAGCTGTTTTTT.

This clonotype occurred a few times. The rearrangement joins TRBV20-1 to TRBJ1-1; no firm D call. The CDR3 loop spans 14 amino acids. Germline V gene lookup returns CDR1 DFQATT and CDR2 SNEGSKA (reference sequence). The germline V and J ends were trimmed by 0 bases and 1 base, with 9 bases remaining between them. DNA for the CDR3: TGCAGTGCTAGAGATCCGGGAGGGAACACTGAAGCTTTCTTT. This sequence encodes CSARDPGGNTEAFF.

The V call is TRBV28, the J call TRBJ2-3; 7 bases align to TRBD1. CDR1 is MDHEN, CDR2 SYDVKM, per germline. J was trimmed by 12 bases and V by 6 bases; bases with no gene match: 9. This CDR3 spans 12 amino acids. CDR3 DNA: TGTGCCAGCAGCCACAGGACAGGAGTTCAGTATTTT. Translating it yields CASSHRTGVQYF.

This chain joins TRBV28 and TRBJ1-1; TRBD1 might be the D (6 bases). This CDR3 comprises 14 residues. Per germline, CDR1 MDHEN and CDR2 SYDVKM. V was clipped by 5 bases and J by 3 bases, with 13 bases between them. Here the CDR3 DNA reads TGTGCCAGCAGTCATGGGGGGCGCGACACTGAAGCTTTCTTT. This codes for CASSHGGRDTEAFF.

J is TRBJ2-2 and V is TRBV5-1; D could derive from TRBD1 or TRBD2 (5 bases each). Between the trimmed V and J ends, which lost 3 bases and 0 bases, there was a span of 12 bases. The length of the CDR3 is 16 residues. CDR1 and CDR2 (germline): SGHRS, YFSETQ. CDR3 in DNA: TGCGCCAGCAGCTGGGCGCGAGGGGCGAACACCGGGGAGCTGTTTTTT. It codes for CASSWARGANTGELFF.

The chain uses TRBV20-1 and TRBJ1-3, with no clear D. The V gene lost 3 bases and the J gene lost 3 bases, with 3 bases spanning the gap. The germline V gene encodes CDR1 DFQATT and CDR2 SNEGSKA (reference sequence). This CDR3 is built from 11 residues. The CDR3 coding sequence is TGCAGTGCTAGGTTTGGAAACACCATATATTTT. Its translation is CSARFGNTIYF.

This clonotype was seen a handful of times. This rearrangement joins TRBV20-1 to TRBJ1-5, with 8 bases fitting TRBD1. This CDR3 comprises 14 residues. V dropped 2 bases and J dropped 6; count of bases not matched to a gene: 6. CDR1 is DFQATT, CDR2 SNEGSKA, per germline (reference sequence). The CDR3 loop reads CSARRGQGSQPQHF. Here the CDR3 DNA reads TGCAGTGCTAGACGTGGACAGGGCAGTCAGCCCCAGCATTTT.